The source of this TCR beta chain is a study of memory CD4+ T cells and cytomegalovirus serostatus. Study information: This sample comes from healthy Belgian adults, several CMV seropositive, around 26 seronegative.

This clone was seen only a few times. Its antigen is currently unknown. Study results and caveats: The CMV-associated TCR signature appears largely within the CD4+ memory repertoire. Median bootstrapped AUC for CMV status was about 0.95 originally, about 0.9 US-trained.

V lost 2 bases, J lost 4 bases, and 6 bases lay in between. The CDR3 extends over 12 amino acids. Germline assignment: CDR1 MDHEN and CDR2 SYDVKM. Measured with immunoSEQ multiplex PCR; TCRdb has only the in-frame clones, and not every one. Among around 49,000 clones listed, around 82% were seen once. The sort gate was single viable CD3+CD4+CD8-CD45RO+ cells for memory CD4+ T cells. This rearrangement joins TRBV28 to TRBJ2-7, with D possibly TRBD2 on 6 matching bases. The origin of this receptor is an adult in good health and CMV-seronegative. The sample was memory CD4+ T cells from blood. This chain's CDR3 is CASSLRGYEQYF. The CDR3 nucleotides are TGTGCCAGCAGTTTACGGGGGTACGAGCAGTACTTC.